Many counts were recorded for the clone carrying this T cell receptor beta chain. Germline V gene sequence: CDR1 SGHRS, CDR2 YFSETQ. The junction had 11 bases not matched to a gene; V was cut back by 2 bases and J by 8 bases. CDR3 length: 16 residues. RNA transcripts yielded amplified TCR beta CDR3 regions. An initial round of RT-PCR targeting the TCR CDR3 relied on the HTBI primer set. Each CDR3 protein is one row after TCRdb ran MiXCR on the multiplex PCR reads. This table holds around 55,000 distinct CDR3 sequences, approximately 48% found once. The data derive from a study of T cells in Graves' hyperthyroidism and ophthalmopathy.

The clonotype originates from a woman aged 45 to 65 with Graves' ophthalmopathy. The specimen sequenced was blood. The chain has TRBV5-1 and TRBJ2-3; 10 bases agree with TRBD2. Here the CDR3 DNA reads TGCGCCAGCAGCTTTACTCAGAGCGGGGGGGCCGGTACGCAGTATTTT. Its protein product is CASSFTQSGGAGTQYF.